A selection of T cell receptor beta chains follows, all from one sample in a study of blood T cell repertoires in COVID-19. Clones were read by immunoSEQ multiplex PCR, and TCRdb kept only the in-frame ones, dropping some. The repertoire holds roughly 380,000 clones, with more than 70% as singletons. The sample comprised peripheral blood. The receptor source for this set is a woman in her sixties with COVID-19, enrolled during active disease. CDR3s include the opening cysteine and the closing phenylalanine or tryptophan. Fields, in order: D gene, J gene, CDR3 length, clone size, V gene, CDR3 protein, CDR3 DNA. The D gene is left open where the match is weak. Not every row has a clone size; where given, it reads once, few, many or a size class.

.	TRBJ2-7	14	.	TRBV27	CASNKQGSSYEQYF	TGTGCCAGCAATAAACAGGGTTCCTCCTACGAGCAGTACTTC
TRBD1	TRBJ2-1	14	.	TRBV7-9	CASSQGTGDNEQFF	TGTGCCAGCAGCCAAGGGACAGGAGACAATGAGCAGTTCTTC
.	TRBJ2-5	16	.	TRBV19	CASSIVASAPQETQYF	TGTGCCAGTAGTATTGTGGCTAGCGCGCCCCAAGAGACCCAGTACTTC
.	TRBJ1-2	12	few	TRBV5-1	CASSLGQGGYTF	TGCGCCAGCAGCTTGGGCCAGGGAGGCTACACCTTC
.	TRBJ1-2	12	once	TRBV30	CAWSVSPYGYTF	TGTGCCTGGAGTGTCTCCCCCTATGGCTACACCTTC
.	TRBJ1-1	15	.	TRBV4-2	CASSLPGASMAEAFF	TGTGCCAGCAGCCTCCCTGGGGCCTCCATGGCTGAAGCTTTCTTT
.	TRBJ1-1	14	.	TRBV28	CASSTGHGNTEAFF	TGTGCCAGCAGTACAGGGCATGGGAACACTGAAGCTTTCTTT
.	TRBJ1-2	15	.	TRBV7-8	CASSLVQAPNYGYTF	TGTGCCAGCAGCTTAGTCCAGGCTCCTAACTATGGCTACACCTTC
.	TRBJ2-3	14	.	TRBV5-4	CASRWSGSTDTQYF	TGTGCCAGCAGGTGGTCGGGGAGCACAGATACGCAGTATTTT
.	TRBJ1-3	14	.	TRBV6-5	CASSGTSSGNTIYF	TGTGCCAGCAGCGGAACTAGCTCTGGAAACACCATATATTTT
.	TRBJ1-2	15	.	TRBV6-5	CASHSLGEGDYGYTF	TGTGCCAGCCACTCCCTTGGCGAGGGGGACTATGGCTACACCTTC
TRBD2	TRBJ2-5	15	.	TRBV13	CASSLREGTQETQYF	TGTGCCAGCAGCCTCCGGGAGGGGACCCAAGAGACCCAGTACTTC
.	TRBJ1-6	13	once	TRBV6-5	CASSYQGSTPLHF	TGTGCCAGCAGTTACCAGGGAAGTACACCCCTCCACTTT
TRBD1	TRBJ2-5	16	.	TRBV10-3	CAISEGQGSKQETQYF	TGTGCCATCAGTGAGGGACAGGGGTCAAAACAAGAGACCCAGTACTTC
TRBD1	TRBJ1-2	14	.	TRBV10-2	CASTSSGTAYGYTF	TGCGCCAGCACTTCATCGGGGACAGCATATGGCTACACCTTC
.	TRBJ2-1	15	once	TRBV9	CASSPRSLGYNEQFF	TGTGCCAGCAGCCCCCGGTCCCTAGGCTACAATGAGCAGTTCTTC
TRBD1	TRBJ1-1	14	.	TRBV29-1	CSVAWTGANTEAFF	TGCAGCGTCGCTTGGACAGGGGCGAACACTGAAGCTTTCTTT
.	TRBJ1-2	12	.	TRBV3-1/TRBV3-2	CASSHARSGYTF	TGTGCCAGCAGCCACGCTAGGAGCGGCTACACCTTC
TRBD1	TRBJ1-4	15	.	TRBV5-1	CASSPGQGRDEKLFF	TGCGCCAGCAGCCCGGGACAGGGTAGAGATGAAAAACTGTTTTTT
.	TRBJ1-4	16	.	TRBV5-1	CASSPVQGGGNEKLFF	TGCGCCAGCAGCCCCGTGCAGGGCGGTGGGAATGAAAAACTGTTTTTT
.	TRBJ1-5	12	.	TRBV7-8	CASSAPSGIEHF	TGTGCCAGCAGCGCCCCTTCGGGGATCGAGCATTTT
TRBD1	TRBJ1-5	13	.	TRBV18	CASSPDRVEPQHF	TGTGCCAGCTCCCCAGACAGGGTCGAGCCCCAGCATTTT
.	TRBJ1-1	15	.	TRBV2	CASSELGQGYTEAFF	TGTGCCAGCAGTGAGTTGGGGCAGGGGTACACTGAAGCTTTCTTT
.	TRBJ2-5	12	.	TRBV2	CASSGQEETQYF	TGTGCCAGCAGCGGACAAGAAGAGACCCAGTACTTC
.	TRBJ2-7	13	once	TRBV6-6	CASSYRVVAEQYF	TGTGCCAGCAGTTACCGGGTAGTCGCGGAGCAGTACTTC
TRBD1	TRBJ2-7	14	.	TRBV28	CASSRGQRTYEQYF	TGTGCCAGCAGTAGGGGACAGAGGACCTACGAGCAGTACTTC
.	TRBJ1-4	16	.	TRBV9	CASRLIDRPTNEKLFF	TGTGCCAGCAGGTTAATAGACAGACCAACTAATGAAAAACTGTTTTTT
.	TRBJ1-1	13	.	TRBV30	CAWSVWGGTEAFF	TGTGCCTGGAGTGTATGGGGGGGAACTGAAGCTTTCTTT
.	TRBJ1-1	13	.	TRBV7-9	CASSLGDRTAAFF	TGTGCCAGCAGCTTAGGAGACAGGACCGCCGCTTTCTTT
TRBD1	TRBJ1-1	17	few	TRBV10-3	CAIRPGRGILMNTEAFF	TGTGCCATCAGACCCGGCAGGGGGATTCTAATGAACACTGAAGCTTTCTTT
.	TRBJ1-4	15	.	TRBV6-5	CASSYRGSTNEKLFF	TGTGCCAGCAGTTATAGGGGGTCAACTAATGAAAAACTGTTTTTT
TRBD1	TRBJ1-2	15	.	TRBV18	CASSPGTAHPGGYTF	TGTGCCAGCTCACCCGGGACAGCACACCCGGGAGGCTACACCTTC
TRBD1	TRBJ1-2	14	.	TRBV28	CASCTGGRSYGYTF	TGTGCCAGCTGTACAGGGGGTAGGAGCTATGGCTACACCTTC
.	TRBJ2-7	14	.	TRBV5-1	CASSPRGVGYEQYF	TGCGCCAGCAGCCCCCGGGGAGTAGGCTACGAGCAGTACTTC
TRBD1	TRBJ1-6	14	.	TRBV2	CASRGDSGAVTLHF	TGTGCCAGCAGGGGGGACAGCGGAGCCGTGACCCTCCACTTT